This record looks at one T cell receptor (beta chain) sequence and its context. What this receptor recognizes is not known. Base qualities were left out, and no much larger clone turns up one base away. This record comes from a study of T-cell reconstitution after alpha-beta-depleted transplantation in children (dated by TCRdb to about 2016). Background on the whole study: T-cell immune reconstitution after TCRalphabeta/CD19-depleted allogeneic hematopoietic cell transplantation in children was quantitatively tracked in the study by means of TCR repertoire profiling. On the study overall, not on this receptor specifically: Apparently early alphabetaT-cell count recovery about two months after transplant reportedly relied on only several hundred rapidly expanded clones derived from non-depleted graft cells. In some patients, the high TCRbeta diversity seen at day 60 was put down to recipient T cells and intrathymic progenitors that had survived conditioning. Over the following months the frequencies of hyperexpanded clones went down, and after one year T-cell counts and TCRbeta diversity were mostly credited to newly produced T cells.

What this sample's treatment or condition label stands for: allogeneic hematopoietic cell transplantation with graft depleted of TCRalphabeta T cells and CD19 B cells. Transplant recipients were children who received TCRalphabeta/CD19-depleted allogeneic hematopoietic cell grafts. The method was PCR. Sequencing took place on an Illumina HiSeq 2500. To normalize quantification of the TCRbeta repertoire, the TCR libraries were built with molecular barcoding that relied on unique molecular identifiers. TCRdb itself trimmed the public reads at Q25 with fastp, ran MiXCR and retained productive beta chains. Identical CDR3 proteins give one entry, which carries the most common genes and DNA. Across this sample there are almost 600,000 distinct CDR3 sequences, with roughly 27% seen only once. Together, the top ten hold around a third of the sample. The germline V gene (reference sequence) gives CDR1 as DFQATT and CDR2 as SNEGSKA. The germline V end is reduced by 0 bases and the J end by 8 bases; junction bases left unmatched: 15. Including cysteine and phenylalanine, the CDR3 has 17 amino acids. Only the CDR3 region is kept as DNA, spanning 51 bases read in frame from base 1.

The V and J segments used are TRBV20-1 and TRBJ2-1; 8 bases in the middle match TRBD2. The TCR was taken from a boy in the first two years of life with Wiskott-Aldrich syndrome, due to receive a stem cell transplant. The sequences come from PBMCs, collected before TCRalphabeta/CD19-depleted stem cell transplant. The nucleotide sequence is TGCAGTGCTAGAGACCCCCTTAGCGGGAAAAAGTTTGATGAGCAGTTCTTC. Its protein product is CSARDPLSGKKFDEQFF.